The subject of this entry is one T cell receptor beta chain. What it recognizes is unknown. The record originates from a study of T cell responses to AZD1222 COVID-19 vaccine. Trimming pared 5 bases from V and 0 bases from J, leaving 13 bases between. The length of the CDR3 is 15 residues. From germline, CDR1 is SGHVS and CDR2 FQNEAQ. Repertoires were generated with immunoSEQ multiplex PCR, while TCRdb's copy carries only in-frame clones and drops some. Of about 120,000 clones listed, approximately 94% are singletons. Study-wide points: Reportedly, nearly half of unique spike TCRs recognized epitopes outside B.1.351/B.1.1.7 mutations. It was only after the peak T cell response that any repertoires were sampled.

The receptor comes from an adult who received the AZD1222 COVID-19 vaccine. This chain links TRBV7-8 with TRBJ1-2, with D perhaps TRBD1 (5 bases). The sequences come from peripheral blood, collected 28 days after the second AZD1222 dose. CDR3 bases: TGTGCCAGCAGCCCTGGGACTCAAGCTAACTATGGCTACACCTTC. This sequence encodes CASSPGTQANYGYTF.